This TCR beta chain derives from a study of identical twins. CDR3 size: 14 residues. V lost 4 bases and J lost 2, with 11 bases in between. Germline V lookup: CDR1 LGHDT, CDR2 YNNKEL (reference sequence). A few counts support this clonotype. No antigen is known for it. Regarding the study as a whole: Zero-insertion findings could be partly confounded by invariant cells (MAIT and iNKT cells). Insertions were fewer in abundant cord blood beta clonotypes, whereas memory repertoires showed none of this pattern.

TCRdb itself ran the 5' RACE reads through MiXCR, one entry per CDR3 protein. The sample records 650,000 to 750,000 distinct CDR3 sequences, 21% being singletons. These data also featured in a second study, about T cells expressing NK-cell markers. As that study records: Dominant NKG2C+ clonotypes were found to form about 1.0-7.0% of CD8+ T cells in 5 or 6 donors. Once again these clonotypes came out on top in the CD3+CD56-NKG2C+ fraction of several donors.

Sample: PBMCs. This sequence was found in a woman aged 18-35 years in good health. This chain joins TRBV3-1 and TRBJ1-2; D gene ambiguous. The CDR3, as DNA: TGTGCCAGCAGCCCCGCGAATGCCAACTATGGCTACACCTTC. Translation: CASSPANANYGYTF.